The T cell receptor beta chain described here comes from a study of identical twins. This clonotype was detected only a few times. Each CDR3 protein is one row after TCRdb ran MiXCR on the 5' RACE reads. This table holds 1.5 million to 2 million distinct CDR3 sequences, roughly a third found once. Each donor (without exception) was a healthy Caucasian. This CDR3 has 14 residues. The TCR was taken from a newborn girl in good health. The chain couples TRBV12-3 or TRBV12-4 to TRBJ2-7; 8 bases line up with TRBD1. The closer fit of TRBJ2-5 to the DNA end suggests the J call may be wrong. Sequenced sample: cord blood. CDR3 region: CASSSRTGSETQYF. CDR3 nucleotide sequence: TGTGCCAGCAGTTCCCGGACAGGGTCTGAGACCCAGTACTTC.